What follows are 18 T cell receptor beta chains derived from one specimen sequenced in a study of blood T cell repertoires in COVID-19. Repertoires were generated with immunoSEQ multiplex PCR, while TCRdb's copy carries only in-frame clones and drops some. The table lists tens of thousands of clones, around 85% of them singletons, with roughly 24% in the top ten. Sequences were obtained from peripheral blood. The receptors derive from a woman older than 75 with active or convalescent COVID-19.

The CDR3 sequence: CASSLSGTSGYNEQFF. The CDR3, as DNA: TGTGCCAGCAGCTTATCCGGGACTAGCGGCTACAATGAGCAGTTCTTC. V usage is TRBV7-2 and J usage is TRBJ2-1; TRBD2 aligns across 11 bases. CDR3 length equals 16 residues. Germline loops: CDR1 SGHTA, CDR2 FQGNSA. The V gene end was trimmed by 2 bases and the J gene end by 3 bases; junction bases not matched to a gene: 3. Filled out from reference TRBV7-2 and TRBJ2-1, the complete variable domain reads GAGVSQSPSNKVTEKGKDVELRCDPISGHTALYWYRQSLGQGLEFLIYFQGNSAPDKSGLPSDRFSAERTGGSVSTLTIQRTQQEDSAVYLCASSLSGTSGYNEQFFGPGTRLTVL.

The genes are TRBV7-2 and TRBJ2-7; 8 nucleotides align to TRBD2. Germline lookup yields CDR1 SGHTA and CDR2 FQGNSA. V shed 4 bases, J shed 0 bases, and the junction held 5 bases outside the gene matches. This CDR3 contains 15 residues. This chain's CDR3 is CASSSLAGGSYEQYF. The DNA of the CDR3 is TGTGCCAGCAGCTCCCTAGCGGGTGGCTCCTACGAGCAGTACTTC.

This chain uses TRBV6-5 with TRBJ2-1; D might be TRBD2 (7 bases). V was shortened by 6 bases and J by 6 bases, with 18 bases between the two germline ends. There are 15 residues in the CDR3. Germline V gives CDR1 MNHEY, CDR2 SVGAGI. In DNA form, the CDR3 reads TGTGCCAGCAGCAAAGAGGGGGGGCGAGGCAATGAGCAGTTCTTC. Protein product: CASSKEGGRGNEQFF.

The chain uses TRBV5-4 and TRBJ2-7; a weak D match, TRBD1 (5 bases). V was clipped by 3 bases and J by 2 bases, with 12 bases between them. Germline V lookup: CDR1 SGHNT, CDR2 YYREEE (reference sequence). This CDR3 has 14 residues. This chain's CDR3 is CASSSTVQAYEQYF. The CDR3 DNA is TGTGCCAGCAGCTCGACGGTACAGGCCTACGAGCAGTACTTC.

This chain links TRBV4-1 with TRBJ2-3; D is perhaps TRBD1 (6 bases). V lost 0 bases and J lost 1, with 8 bases in between. Germline lookup yields CDR1 MGHRA and CDR2 YSYEKL. The CDR3 loop spans 15 amino acids. The CDR3 is CASSQDTGRTDTQYF. The CDR3 DNA reads as TGCGCCAGCAGCCAAGACACAGGGCGCACAGATACGCAGTATTTT.

The genes are TRBV2 and TRBJ1-5; 9 bases fit TRBD1. CDR1 is SNHLY and CDR2 is FYNNEI in the germline V gene. This CDR3 is built from 15 residues. Trimming at V came to 3 bases and at J to 6 bases, leaving 6 bases not matched to a gene. The CDR3 DNA is TGTGCCAGCAGTGACGGACAGGGGAGGGGTCAGCCCCAGCATTTT. This codes for CASSDGQGRGQPQHF.

The chain combines TRBV19 with TRBJ1-5, with D tentatively TRBD1 (5 bases). V lost 3 bases, J lost 6 bases, and 12 bases lay in between. The CDR3 loop spans 14 amino acids. Germline CDR1 LNHDA, CDR2 SQIVND (reference sequence). In nucleotides, the CDR3 is TGTGCCAGTAGTATTACAGGTCTCGGTCAGCCCCAGCATTTT. The encoded protein is CASSITGLGQPQHF.

This clone was detected only once. The V call is TRBV2, the J call TRBJ2-7; 9 bases are shared with TRBD1. The CDR3 totals 14 residues. V trimming: 7 bases; J trimming: 7 bases; junction bases outside the gene matches: 11. Germline CDR1 SNHLY, CDR2 FYNNEI. The CDR3 DNA reads as TGTGCCAGCATTCAGACAGGGGGGCTATTAGAGCAGTACTTC. Protein product: CASIQTGGLLEQYF.

The chain is built from TRBV19 and TRBJ1-1; 7 bases map to TRBD1. The germline CDR1 and CDR2 sequences are LNHDA and SQIVND (reference sequence). This CDR3 contains 14 residues. V trimming: 4 bases; J trimming: 1 base; junction bases outside the gene matches: 3. DNA of the CDR3: TGTGCCAGTAGTAAACAGGGGCCGAACACTGAAGCTTTCTTT. Translated, it gives CASSKQGPNTEAFF.

The count of this clone is one. V is TRBV11-2 and J is TRBJ2-7; 9 positions match TRBD2. Trimming at V came to 5 bases and at J to 3 bases, leaving 11 bases not matched to a gene. CDR1 is SGHAT and CDR2 is FQNNGV in the germline V gene. The length of the CDR3 is 16 residues. CDR3 sequence reads: CASSLLAGAIIYEQYF. CDR3 sequence (DNA): TGTGCCAGCAGCCTTTTAGCGGGAGCTATAATCTACGAGCAGTACTTC.

The V gene is TRBV7-9, the J gene TRBJ1-1; D ambiguous. Germline V gives CDR1 SEHNR, CDR2 FQNEAQ (reference sequence). This CDR3 spans 13 amino acids. V was cut by 1 base and J by 10 bases, with 13 bases left in between. The CDR3 here is CASSLGFREGAFF. Here the CDR3 DNA reads TGTGCCAGCAGCTTAGGGTTCCGGGAGGGAGCTTTCTTT. The complete variable domain, with remaining parts taken from reference TRBV7-9 and TRBJ1-1, reads DTGVSQNPRHKITKRGQNVTFRCDPISEHNRLYWYRQTLGQGPEFLTYFQNEAQLEKSRLLSDRFSAERPKGSFSTLEIQRTEQGDSAMYLCASSLGFREGAFFGQGTRLTVV.

This clone was found once. The V and J genes are TRBV5-8 and TRBJ2-5; 15 bases match TRBD2. This CDR3 spans 17 amino acids. The junction had 6 bases not matched to a gene; V was cut back by 4 bases and J by 2 bases. Looked up from germline, CDR1 is SGHTS and CDR2 is YDEGEE. The DNA for the CDR3 is TGTGCCAGCAGCCACACCGGGACTAGCGGGGGGCAAGAGACCCAGTACTTC. Protein sequence: CASSHTGTSGGQETQYF. The full variable domain, in which reference TRBV5-8 and TRBJ2-5 provide the parts outside the CDR3, is EAGVTQSPTHLIKTRGQQATLRCSPISGHTSVYWYQQALGLGLQFLLWYDEGEERNRGNFPPRFSGRQFPNYSSELNVNALELEDSALYLCASSHTGTSGGQETQYFGPGTRLLVL.

V usage is TRBV19 and J usage is TRBJ2-1, with 8 nucleotides matching TRBD1. Looked up from germline, CDR1 is LNHDA and CDR2 is SQIVND (reference sequence). The ends lost 7 bases at V and 10 bases at J; junction bases unmatched: 21. The CDR3 is made up of 17 amino acids. This CDR3 reads CASTDRWGQVRSWEQFF. CDR3 nucleotides: TGTGCCAGTACCGACCGTTGGGGACAGGTCAGGTCATGGGAGCAGTTCTTC.

The genes are TRBV10-2 and TRBJ2-3; weak D call: TRBD1 (6 bases). This CDR3 is 14 amino acids long. Germline V gives CDR1 WSHSY, CDR2 SAAADI. Trimming removed 9 bases at V and 5 bases at J, with 18 bases between. The CDR3 DNA reads as TGCGCCAGTGAGGGACAAAGGGATCGAGATACGCAGTATTTT. Translation: CASEGQRDRDTQYF.

V is TRBV10-1 and J is TRBJ2-3, with a weak D call TRBD2 (5 bases). This CDR3 is 16 amino acids long. Germline V CDR1 and CDR2: WNHNN, SYGVQD (reference sequence). V dropped 0 bases and J dropped 0 bases, with 10 bases sitting between them. CDR3: CASSESLARSTDTQYF. In nucleotides, the CDR3 is TGCGCCAGCAGTGAGTCTCTAGCCAGGAGCACAGATACGCAGTATTTT.

This clone was detected only once. V usage is TRBV4-1 and J usage is TRBJ1-5, with D maybe TRBD1 (6 bases). Germline-derived CDR1 and CDR2 are MGHRA and YSYEKL. V lost 1 base, J lost 6 bases, and 10 bases lay in between. The CDR3 runs 14 residues. CDR3 in DNA: TGCGCCAGCAGCCAAGGTGCGGGGGCTCAGCCCCAGCATTTT. Amino acids: CASSQGAGAQPQHF.

The chain joins TRBV12-5 to TRBJ2-7; 8 bases are shared with TRBD1. Trimming took 3 bases from V and 2 from J; bases not matched to a gene: 3. Germline V gene data show CDR1 as LGHNT and CDR2 as FRNRAP. The CDR3 is 14 amino acids. In DNA, the CDR3 is TGTGCTAGTGGTTTCCCGGACAGGGCCTACGAGCAGTACTTC. Translation gives CASGFPDRAYEQYF.

This chain joins TRBV5-4 and TRBJ2-5; 9 nucleotides line up with TRBD1. This CDR3 has 17 residues. Trimming took 4 bases from V and 4 from J; bases not matched to a gene: 14. Germline CDR1 SGHNT, CDR2 YYREEE (reference sequence). The CDR3 DNA reads as TGTGCCAGCAGCAAAACCGGGACAGGGCCAGCTCTAGAGACCCAGTACTTC. Encoded protein: CASSKTGTGPALETQYF.